The 7 T cell receptor beta chains below all came from one sample that was sequenced in a study of blood T cell repertoires in COVID-19. Sequenced by immunoSEQ multiplex PCR; TCRdb stores in-frame clones only, minus some. The sample has around 70,000 clones, roughly 80% seen once. The sequenced material came from peripheral blood. These receptor sequences come from a woman aged 80 or older with active or convalescent COVID-19.

This clone showed up just once. The genes are TRBV7-2 and TRBJ2-3; D unresolved. The CDR3 is 15 amino acids. Germline V gene sequence: CDR1 SGHTA, CDR2 FQGNSA. V dropped 5 bases and J dropped 6 bases, with 18 bases sitting between them. The CDR3 DNA reads as TGTGCCAGCAGCCCCACGCAGGCAATGGTGGATACGCAGTATTTT. Translating it yields CASSPTQAMVDTQYF.

The V gene is TRBV3-1 (or the pseudogene TRBV3-2), the J gene TRBJ1-2, with 9 bases identical to TRBD1. The CDR3 consists of 13 residues. V was pared by 4 bases and J by 5 bases, with 2 bases of the junction left unmatched. Germline CDR1 LGHDT, CDR2 YNNKEL (reference sequence). The CDR3 DNA reads TGTGCCAGCAGCCCGGGACAGGGATATGGCTACACCTTC. This translates into CASSPGQGYGYTF.

V and J are TRBV11-3 and TRBJ1-2; possible D gene TRBD1, 5 bases. The CDR3 totals 15 residues. Trimming pared 4 bases from V and 7 bases from J, leaving 19 bases between. Germline CDR1 SGHNT, CDR2 YENEEA. Written as DNA, the CDR3 is TGTGCCAGCAGCTATGGCATTCAGGGAAATGGTGGCTACACCTTC. Translated, it gives CASSYGIQGNGGYTF.

This clone was found a few times. The chain recombines TRBV5-1 with TRBJ2-7, with no clear D. Trimming pared 2 bases from V and 4 bases from J, leaving 16 bases between. The germline CDR1 and CDR2 sequences are SGHRS and YFSETQ. The CDR3 length is 15 residues. CDR3 amino acids: CASSFSFLVSYEQYF. The CDR3 DNA reads TGCGCCAGCAGCTTTAGCTTCTTGGTTTCATACGAGCAGTACTTC.

The genes are TRBV6-5 and TRBJ1-6; 8 nucleotides align to TRBD1. CDR3 length equals 15 residues. Germline V gives CDR1 MNHEY, CDR2 SVGAGI. Losses at the gene ends were 6 bases for V and 9 bases for J; bases not matched to a gene: 10. DNA for the CDR3: TGTGCCAGCAGGTGGACAGGGTCTAGTCGTTCACCCCTCCACTTT. As protein: CASRWTGSSRSPLHF.

This chain links TRBV9 with TRBJ2-2; D is possibly TRBD1 (6 bases). CDR1 is SGDLS, CDR2 YYNGEE, per germline. V was cut by 4 bases and J by 1 base, with 11 bases left in between. The CDR3 is 15 residues long. In DNA form, the CDR3 reads TGTGCCAGCAGCCCCCTGGACAGGAACACCGGGGAGCTGTTTTTT. It is translated as CASSPLDRNTGELFF.

V gene TRBV7-2 combines with J gene TRBJ1-2; possibly TRBD1 for D (6 bases). Germline CDR1 and CDR2: SGHTA and FQGNSA. The CDR3 runs to 13 residues. Trimming pared 5 bases from V and 4 bases from J, leaving 11 bases between. The CDR3 loop reads CASSPQGFYGYTF. CDR3 DNA: TGTGCCAGCAGCCCACAGGGTTTCTATGGCTACACCTTC.